Included here is one T cell receptor beta chain sequence, with context. The antigen this receptor binds is unknown. This sequence may be a read error, since a much larger clone differs from it by one base. The time point label here, explained by the study, means: persistent/refractory GD, antithyroid drugs over 5 years with positive TRAb. For both TCR sequencing and RNA sequencing, RNA was extracted from PBMCs using TRIzol. The diagnosis of Graves' disease followed American Thyroid Association guidelines. Patients were recruited from an endocrinology department in Xi'an, China. Each patient gave roughly 10 milliliters of peripheral blood, collected in an EDTA anticoagulant tube. Ficoll Paque Plus density gradient separation was used to isolate PBMCs, and no further T cell sorting was performed. RNA quality was checked with an Agilent 2100 Bioanalyzer and agarose gel, and concentration with a NanoDrop 2000.

This specimen comes from a study of regulatory T cells in long-lasting Graves disease (dated by TCRdb to the early 2020s). Study-level background: Persistent Graves' disease was defined as antithyroid drug treatment for over 5 years with persistently positive TSH receptor autoantibodies. Persistent Graves' disease patients were compared with newly diagnosed Graves' disease patients by peripheral blood TCR sequencing and RNA sequencing. A total of roughly 33 samples were covered by TCR sequencing, comprising approximately 13 persistent and about 20 newly diagnosed Graves' disease patients. On average, persistent Graves' disease patients in the clinical cohort had been on antithyroid drugs for approximately ten years. The study took place in China and was registered as a clinical trial. What the work shows at the level of the full study, not this receptor alone: Only peripheral blood was studied, because thyroid tissue, the primary lesion, was inaccessible. Sequencing and analysis were limited to the TCR beta chain. Lower TCR Shannon entropy and fewer highly expanded clones were observed in persistent Graves' disease patients than in newly diagnosed patients, which suggested clonal expansion. Persistent patients shared more public clonotypes among themselves (around 2,800) than newly diagnosed patients did (approximately 900). The small sample size was acknowledged by the authors as a limitation that may reduce accuracy. Persistent disease showed preferential use of TRBV28, TRBJ1-2 and TRBJ2-5, whereas newly diagnosed disease favored TRBV20-1 and TRBJ2-1.

Library prep was done by multiplex PCR. This sample was sequenced with an Illumina HiSeq 4000. CDR3 regions were amplified by Arm-PCR with iRepertoire HTBI primers to construct TCR beta libraries. Gel purification was performed on PCR products prior to sequencing. In the paper's pipeline: Across samples, about 64 TRBV and roughly 15 TRBJ segments were identified and used for gene usage analysis of CDR3 amino acid clonotypes. Filtered high-quality paired reads were merged into contigs using COPE and FqMerger. BLAST was used to align contigs to the IMGT TRBV, TRBD and TRBJ reference genes, and CDR3 was defined following IMGT. Clonotypes above 0.1% frequency were classified as highly expanded clones. Repertoire diversity was measured by Shannon entropy, and V-J evenness by the Gini coefficient. Public clonotypes were defined as clonotypes shared by more than one individual. TCRdb trimmed the raw reads at Q25, called clones with MiXCR and kept productive beta chains. Rows merge per CDR3 protein into single entries with the most common DNA and genes. For this entry, the V and J calls and clone size follow TCRdb and not the study's own pipeline. The sample contains 350,000 to 500,000 distinct CDR3 sequences, approximately 22% of them found a single time. The biggest ten clones account for more than 13% of the sample.

The CDR3 runs 15 amino acids, cysteine and phenylalanine included. Only CDR3 DNA remains: 45 bases, in frame from the first base. CDR1 and CDR2, per the germline V gene (reference sequence), are LGHDT and YNNKEL. Between the V and J ends, shortened by 0 bases and 7 bases respectively, the junction contains 13 bases. This receptor was taken from a female donor with Graves disease. Recombination connected TRBV3-1 to TRBJ1-5; a confident D gene designation cannot be given. Sequencing was performed on peripheral blood mononuclear cells (PBMCs), taken when the disease was refractory, from a patient treated with antithyroid drugs. In nucleotide form, the sequence is TGTGCCAGCAGCCAAGAACCGAGGGCCGGACAGCCCCAGCATTTT. This encodes CASSQEPRAGQPQHF.